Shown below are 30 T cell receptor beta chains from a single sample sequenced in a study of vaccination and CD4 T cells after COVID-19. Treatment in this sample: roughly nine-day PBMC culture with coronavirus spike peptide pools or control peptides (ViraFEST assay). CD4+ T cells of the unexposed donor were collected before the COVID-19 pandemic (2011-2018). The antigens these receptors bind are not known. CD4+ T cells that had been cultured provided DNA sequenced with the Oncomine TCR Beta short-read assay. From the PCR reads, TCRdb called clonotypes with MiXCR, one entry per CDR3 protein. Of a few thousand distinct CDR3 sequences in the sample, about 39% are singletons; the top ten hold 43%. Sequencing was carried out using CD4+ T cells from blood, cultured in vitro. The receptors shown here come from a human donor in good health.

This clonotype showed up just a few times. V is TRBV2 and J is TRBJ2-2; TRBD1 agrees at 9 bases. The CDR3 has 15 amino acids. Trimming at V came to 6 bases and at J to 6 bases, leaving 8 bases not matched to a gene. The germline gives CDR1 SNHLY, CDR2 FYNNEI. The CDR3: CASSVPGQGAGELFF. The CDR3 DNA sequence: TGTGCCAGCAGCGTCCCGGGACAGGGTGCCGGGGAGCTGTTTTTT.

This clonotype was observed a handful of times. J is TRBJ2-7 and V is TRBV7-3; 13 bases fit TRBD2. The CDR3 has 17 amino acids. V gave up 1 base and J gave up 3 bases; unmatched junction bases: 6. From germline, CDR1 is SGHTA and CDR2 FQGTGA. The chain's CDR3 is CASSLSGWTSGGYEQYF. The DNA of the CDR3 is TGTGCCAGCAGCTTAAGTGGATGGACTAGCGGGGGCTACGAGCAGTACTTC.

The CDR3 loop reads CASSLQGGAEAFF. DNA of the CDR3: TGTGCCAGCAGCTTACAGGGTGGAGCAGAAGCTTTCTTT. The chain has TRBV7-9 and TRBJ1-1; maybe TRBD1 (5 bases). This CDR3 comprises 13 residues. V gave up 2 bases and J gave up 8 bases, with 12 bases separating them. Germline CDR1 and CDR2: SEHNR and FQNEAQ (reference sequence).

The genes are TRBV7-2 and TRBJ1-2, with D unclear. This CDR3 is built from 12 residues. V lost 0 bases and J lost 6, with 5 bases in between. Germline assignment: CDR1 SGHTA and CDR2 FQGNSA. CDR3 sequence (DNA): TGTGCCAGCAGCTTAGCCCTAGATGGCTACACCTTC. Translating gives CASSLALDGYTF.

The chain uses TRBV7-9 and TRBJ2-1, with D unresolved. Looked up from germline, CDR1 is SEHNR and CDR2 is FQNEAQ (reference sequence). The CDR3 extends over 13 amino acids. Trimming left V 1 base short and J 2 bases short, with 3 bases between. This CDR3 is CASSLGTYNEQFF. CDR3 coding DNA: TGTGCCAGCAGCTTAGGTACCTACAATGAGCAGTTCTTC.

This clonotype occurred a few times. The CDR3 sequence: CVTGPSQPQHF. CDR3 nucleotides: TGTGTGACAGGGCCCAGTCAGCCCCAGCATTTT. The rearrangement links TRBV6-1 to TRBJ1-5; 7 positions agree with TRBD1. The CDR3 has 11 amino acids. Germline V gene lookup returns CDR1 MNHNS and CDR2 SASEGT.

The chain combines TRBV11-1 with TRBJ1-1, with D possibly matching TRBD1 (5 bases). The germline CDR1 and CDR2 sequences are SGHAT and FQDESV (reference sequence). V lost 2 bases and J lost 3, with 13 bases in between. This CDR3 region has 15 residues. CDR3 bases: TGTGCCAGCAGCTTACTTTGGGGAGGGGACACTGAAGCTTTCTTT. It specifies CASSLLWGGDTEAFF.

The rearrangement joins TRBV7-9 to TRBJ1-2, with TRBD1 matching over 8 bases. Looked up from germline, CDR1 is SEHNR and CDR2 is FQNEAQ (reference sequence). V shed 5 bases, J shed 8 bases, and the junction held 7 bases outside the gene matches. There are 13 residues in the CDR3. The DNA for the CDR3 is TGTGCCAGCAGCCCGACAGGGGTCGGGGGCTACACCTTC. Its protein is CASSPTGVGGYTF.

V and J are TRBV6-1 and TRBJ2-3; tentatively, D is TRBD2 (5 bases). Germline lookup yields CDR1 MNHNS and CDR2 SASEGT. V was trimmed by 3 bases and J by 5 bases, leaving 9 bases between them. This CDR3 has 13 residues. CDR3 amino acids: CASSEPAEDTQYF. The CDR3 nucleotides read TGTGCCAGCAGTGAGCCAGCGGAAGATACGCAGTATTTT.

This chain links TRBV2 with TRBJ2-3; D might be TRBD2 (6 bases). The CDR3 spans 14 residues. CDR1 and CDR2 (germline): SNHLY, FYNNEI. Deletions cut 8 bases from V and 2 bases from J, with 14 bases between. The CDR3 loop reads CASPSAGLTDTQYF. CDR3 sequence (DNA): TGTGCCAGCCCCTCCGCGGGACTCACAGATACGCAGTATTTT.

As DNA, the CDR3 is TGTGCCAGCAGCTCACTAGCGGGGGGATTAACCGGGGAGCTGTTTTTT. Translating gives CASSSLAGGLTGELFF. This rearrangement joins TRBV7-3 to TRBJ2-2; TRBD2 matches 12 bases. The CDR3 is 16 residues long. CDR1 is SGHTA, CDR2 FQGTGA, per germline. The V segment lost 4 bases and the J segment 5 bases; nucleotides outside the gene matches: 5.

In its sample, this clonotype was seen a few times. The CDR3 here is CSVEAREWGTEAFF. The CDR3, as DNA: TGCAGCGTTGAAGCAAGGGAATGGGGGACTGAAGCTTTCTTT. The rearrangement joins TRBV29-1 to TRBJ1-1, with D maybe TRBD1 (5 bases). CDR1 SQVTM and CDR2 ANQGSEA come from the germline V gene. The CDR3 is 14 amino acids. V gave up 1 base and J gave up 5 bases, with 14 bases separating them.

There are a few counts of this clonotype. The chain joins TRBV7-2 to TRBJ1-1; no reliable D call. This CDR3 comprises 12 residues. Germline V gives CDR1 SGHTA, CDR2 FQGNSA. V shed 2 bases and J shed 1 base, with 2 bases lying between them. As DNA, the CDR3 is TGTGCCAGCAGCTTAACGAACACTGAAGCTTTCTTT. This encodes CASSLTNTEAFF. Full variable domain (outside the CDR3, taken from reference TRBV7-2 and TRBJ1-1): GAGVSQSPSNKVTEKGKDVELRCDPISGHTALYWYRQSLGQGLEFLIYFQGNSAPDKSGLPSDRFSAERTGGSVSTLTIQRTQQEDSAVYLCASSLTNTEAFFGQGTRLTVV.

This clonotype has more than one count but fewer than ten. The rearrangement uses TRBV7-8 and TRBJ1-2, with 12 bases aligning to TRBD1. Germline assignment: CDR1 SGHVS and CDR2 FQNEAQ. Trimming at V came to 4 bases and at J to 8 bases, leaving 11 bases not matched to a gene. The CDR3 runs to 16 residues. The CDR3 DNA is TGTGCCAGCAGCTCTCCCCGGGACAGGGGGCGTGGGGGCTACACCTTC. It encodes CASSSPRDRGRGGYTF.

The CDR3 here is CAWSVGGAGNTEAFF. CDR3 coding DNA: TGTGCCTGGAGTGTAGGCGGAGCAGGGAACACTGAAGCTTTCTTT. V is TRBV30 and J is TRBJ1-1; D call uncertain. CDR1 and CDR2 (germline): GTSNPN, SVGIG (reference sequence). V was pared by 0 bases and J by 1 base, with 12 bases between. The CDR3 is 15 amino acids.

The chain has TRBV19 and TRBJ1-5, with D unresolved. The CDR3 consists of 14 residues. CDR1 LNHDA and CDR2 SQIVND come from the germline V gene (reference sequence). Trimming left V 4 bases short and J 1 base short, with 8 bases between. CDR3 sequence (DNA): TGTGCCAGTAGTACAATGGGAAGCAATCAGCCCCAGCATTTT. This codes for CASSTMGSNQPQHF.

J is TRBJ2-7 and V is TRBV5-8; D is unresolved. With 9 bases removed from V and 4 bases from J, the gap between germline ends came to 8 bases. Per the germline V gene, CDR1 is SGHTS and CDR2 is YDEGEE. CDR3 size: 10 residues. The CDR3 protein is CAIPSYEQYF. DNA for the CDR3: TGTGCCATCCCATCATACGAGCAGTACTTC.

This chain links TRBV25-1 with TRBJ1-2; 11 bases map to TRBD1. Germline trimming cut 6 bases from V and 6 bases from J; bases unmatched to any gene: 9. The CDR3 consists of 15 residues. The germline V gene encodes CDR1 MGHDK and CDR2 SYGVNS. The CDR3 DNA reads as TGTGCCAGCAGCAGCGGTTCGGGACAGGGGGATGGCTACACCTTC. As protein: CASSSGSGQGDGYTF.

The rearrangement links TRBV6-1 to TRBJ1-2, with no clear D. There are 15 residues in the CDR3. Trimming took 6 bases from V and 1 from J, leaving 15 bases between them. Germline assignment: CDR1 MNHNS and CDR2 SASEGT. CDR3 region: CASRLKDGDNYGYTF. CDR3 sequence (DNA): TGTGCCAGCAGATTAAAAGACGGAGATAACTATGGCTACACCTTC.

The CDR3 is CASSAADPSTDTQYF. The CDR3 DNA reads as TGCGCCAGCAGCGCGGCGGATCCGAGCACAGATACGCAGTATTTT. This chain links TRBV5-1 with TRBJ2-3; D gene ambiguous. Trimming shortened V by 4 bases and J by 0 bases, and 12 bases separated the two germline ends. The length of the CDR3 is 15 residues. Germline V lookup: CDR1 SGHRS, CDR2 YFSETQ.

By share, this clonotype ranks as medium-sized. The chain combines TRBV20-1 with TRBJ1-2; perhaps TRBD1 as D (5 bases). The CDR3 totals 12 residues. Germline values: CDR1 DFQATT, CDR2 SNEGSKA (reference sequence). Here the CDR3 reads CRGGGGDYGYTF. Here the CDR3 DNA reads TGCAGGGGGGGTGGGGGGGACTATGGCTACACCTTC.

J is TRBJ1-6 and V is TRBV5-4; D unclear. This CDR3 is built from 14 residues. Germline assignment: CDR1 SGHNT and CDR2 YYREEE (reference sequence). Trimming removed 3 bases from V and 5 bases from J, with 9 bases in between. The CDR3, as DNA: TGTGCCAGCAGCTCCGGGAGGGATAATTCACCCCTCCACTTT. This codes for CASSSGRDNSPLHF.

This clonotype has more than one count but fewer than ten. This chain joins TRBV7-2 and TRBJ1-5; D unclear. Germline CDR1 is SGHTA and CDR2 is FQGNSA. There are 13 residues in the CDR3. V was cut by 5 bases and J by 4 bases, with 9 bases left in between. CDR3 in DNA: TGTGCCAGCAGCGAGACGGCAAATCAGCCCCAGCATTTT. Translating gives CASSETANQPQHF.

V is TRBV7-9 and J is TRBJ1-6; no definite D call. Germline assignment: CDR1 SEHNR and CDR2 FQNEAQ (reference sequence). V was clipped by 1 base and J by 7 bases, with 11 bases between them. There are 15 residues in the CDR3. The CDR3 sequence is CASSLDARSNSPLHF. DNA of the CDR3: TGTGCCAGCAGCTTAGATGCCAGGAGCAATTCACCCCTCCACTTT.

There are a few counts of this clonotype. The chain joins TRBV10-3 to TRBJ1-1; the D gene is possibly TRBD1 (5 bases). This CDR3 is 15 amino acids long. V was cut by 2 bases and J by 2 bases, with 12 bases left in between. Germline assignment: CDR1 ENHRY and CDR2 SYGVKD. The CDR3 sequence: CAISESTGSNTEAFF. CDR3 nucleotide sequence: TGTGCCATCAGTGAGAGTACAGGTAGCAACACTGAAGCTTTCTTT.

This clonotype was seen a handful of times. V gene TRBV6-2 or TRBV6-3 combines with J gene TRBJ2-3; 11 bases are shared with TRBD2. CDR1 and CDR2 from the germline V gene are MNHEY and SVGEGT. J gave up 6 bases and V 6 bases, and 2 bases lay outside the gene matches. This CDR3 is built from 13 residues. The CDR3 here is CASRLAGVDTQYF. For the CDR3, the DNA is TGTGCCAGCAGACTAGCGGGGGTGGATACGCAGTATTTT.

The chain couples TRBV7-2 to TRBJ1-6; D unresolved. The germline V gene encodes CDR1 SGHTA and CDR2 FQGNSA. The CDR3 runs to 12 residues. V lost 5 bases to trimming and J lost 8 bases, with 7 bases between them. In DNA, the CDR3 is TGTGCCAGCAGCAACACCGATTCACCCCTCCACTTT. Amino acid sequence: CASSNTDSPLHF.

This clonotype showed up just a few times. The chain combines TRBV6-1 with TRBJ1-1; TRBD1 is a possible D gene (5 bases). The CDR3 consists of 11 residues. The germline gives CDR1 MNHNS, CDR2 SASEGT. The V end lost 6 bases, the J end lost 6 bases, and 8 bases lay between the germline ends. CDR3 DNA: TGTGCCAGCAGCGGGGGATCTGAAGCTTTCTTT. Amino acids: CASSGGSEAFF.

This clonotype has only a few counts. V usage is TRBV6-2 or TRBV6-3 and J usage is TRBJ1-1; TRBD1 might be the D (6 bases). The CDR3 is made up of 14 amino acids. The V gene's germline CDR1 is MNHEY and CDR2 SVGEGT. Trimming stripped 2 bases from V and 0 bases from J, with 7 bases between. As DNA, the CDR3 is TGTGCCAGCAGTTACGACAGGATGAACACTGAAGCTTTCTTT. Translating it yields CASSYDRMNTEAFF.

J is TRBJ2-1 and V is TRBV5-1; D is uncertain. Trimming cost V 4 bases and J 9 bases, with 11 bases left between them. CDR1 and CDR2 from the germline V gene are SGHRS and YFSETQ. CDR3 length: 12 residues. CDR3 bases: TGCGCCAGCAGCCCCCTACCGAGTGAGCAGTTCTTC. Its protein is CASSPLPSEQFF.